A selection of T cell receptor beta chains follows, all from one sample in a study of cytomegalovirus exposure and HLA in healthy donors. Only in-frame clones appear in the TCRdb table, and some are missing; sequencing was by immunoSEQ multiplex PCR. Among around 130,000 clones listed, 60% to 80% were seen once. Sequencing used PBMCs. These receptors came from a woman aged 25 to 45 in good health and CMV-seronegative. CDR3s include the opening cysteine and the closing phenylalanine or tryptophan. D genes are given only for firm matches. Clone size is not always given. Where it is, it says once, few, many or a class for expanded clones.

CDR3aa | CDR3nt | v_gene | len | abundance | d_gene | j_gene
CASSKTGQGYEQYF | TGTGCCAGCAGCAAAACGGGACAGGGATACGAGCAGTACTTC | TRBV7-6 | 14 | few | TRBD1 | TRBJ2-7
CASSAHQIPYNEQFF | TGTGCCAGCAGTGCCCATCAGATACCATACAATGAGCAGTTCTTC | TRBV6-1 | 15 | NA | NA | TRBJ2-1
CASNSGTGEYQPQHF | TGTGCCAGCAATTCCGGGACAGGGGAGTATCAGCCCCAGCATTTT | TRBV19 | 15 | NA | TRBD1 | TRBJ1-5
CASSERGTAANKQYF | TGTGCCAGCAGTGAGCGGGGGACGGCCGCGAATAAGCAGTACTTC | TRBV2 | 15 | NA | TRBD2 | TRBJ2-7
CASSSQPGQAGDEQFF | TGCGCCAGCAGCTCCCAACCGGGACAGGCAGGGGATGAGCAGTTCTTC | TRBV5-1 | 16 | NA | TRBD1 | TRBJ2-1
CATMTGVTAGANVLTF | TGTGCCACCATGACAGGGGTCACGGCTGGGGCCAACGTCCTGACTTTC | TRBV27 | 16 | NA | TRBD1 | TRBJ2-6
CATRPGTDTQYF | TGTGCCACCCGCCCAGGCACAGATACGCAGTATTTT | TRBV6-1 | 12 | NA | NA | TRBJ2-3
CASSGLGRVGGNEQFF | TGCGCCAGCAGCGGACTAGGGAGAGTTGGAGGCAATGAGCAGTTCTTC | TRBV4-1 | 16 | NA | TRBD2 | TRBJ2-1
CASSFRRGQGNTEAFF | TGTGCCAGTAGTTTCCGCCGTGGGCAGGGGAACACTGAAGCTTTCTTT | TRBV19 | 16 | NA | NA | TRBJ1-1
CASSFGLAGDNEQFF | TGTGCCAGCAGTTTCGGACTAGCGGGGGACAATGAGCAGTTCTTC | TRBV5-6 | 15 | NA | TRBD2 | TRBJ2-1
CASSAPWAGARWSNQPQHF | TGTGCCAGCAGCGCACCTTGGGCGGGGGCGCGATGGAGCAATCAGCCCCAGCATTTT | TRBV5-8 | 19 | once | NA | TRBJ1-5
CASSSGQGRIDQPQHF | TGTGCCAGCTCCTCGGGACAGGGAAGGATCGATCAGCCCCAGCATTTT | TRBV18 | 16 | NA | TRBD1 | TRBJ1-5
CASSSLDRGKGGYTF | TGTGCCAGCAGTTCCCTCGACAGGGGAAAGGGCGGCTACACCTTC | TRBV6-5 | 15 | NA | TRBD1 | TRBJ1-2
CASRDGDRGLETQYF | TGTGCCAGCAGGGACGGGGACAGGGGGCTTGAGACCCAGTACTTC | TRBV6-1 | 15 | NA | TRBD1 | TRBJ2-5
CASSNTGYEQYF | TGTGCCAGCAGTAATACAGGGTACGAGCAGTACTTC | TRBV2 | 12 | NA | NA | TRBJ2-7
CASSVRESSYNEQFF | TGTGCCAGCAGTGTGAGGGAAAGCTCCTACAATGAGCAGTTCTTC | TRBV2 | 15 | NA | NA | TRBJ2-1
CASRRTGTDTEAFF | TGTGCCAGCAGGCGGACAGGGACGGACACTGAAGCTTTCTTT | TRBV5-4 | 14 | few | TRBD1 | TRBJ1-1
CASSYVGRGGGYTF | TGTGCCAGCAGTTATGTAGGGAGGGGTGGAGGCTACACCTTC | TRBV6-6 | 14 | NA | NA | TRBJ1-2
CSVRDPTGTSGDGEQFF | TGCAGCGTCCGGGACCCTACCGGGACTAGCGGGGACGGTGAGCAGTTCTTC | TRBV29-1 | 17 | NA | TRBD2 | TRBJ2-1
CASSPGWQPQHF | TGTGCCAGCTCCCCTGGCTGGCAGCCCCAGCATTTT | TRBV18 | 12 | NA | NA | TRBJ1-5
CASSWVGGGGNNEQFF | TGTGCCAGCAGCTGGGTTGGGGGGGGAGGAAACAATGAGCAGTTCTTC | TRBV4-2 | 16 | few | TRBD2 | TRBJ2-1
CASSLGSGSATYSPLHF | TGTGCCAGCAGCTTAGGGTCGGGATCCGCAACCTATTCACCCCTCCACTTT | TRBV7-8 | 17 | NA | NA | TRBJ1-6
CASSQQGTYQETQYF | TGTGCCAGCAGTCAACAGGGGACGTACCAAGAGACCCAGTACTTC | TRBV2 | 15 | NA | TRBD1 | TRBJ2-5
CASSPTQGIEQFF | TGTGCCAGCTCACCTACTCAGGGGATTGAGCAGTTCTTC | TRBV18 | 13 | NA | NA | TRBJ2-1
CASSVQGQDNQPQHF | TGTGCCAGCAGTGTACAGGGACAGGACAATCAGCCCCAGCATTTT | TRBV2 | 15 | NA | TRBD1 | TRBJ1-5
CASTGTSGNEQFF | TGTGCCAGCACGGGGACTAGCGGAAATGAGCAGTTCTTC | TRBV6-1 | 13 | few | TRBD2 | TRBJ2-1
CASSSTGDIQYF | TGTGCCAGCAGTTCGACAGGGGACATTCAGTACTTC | TRBV6-5 | 12 | NA | TRBD1 | TRBJ2-4
CASNPAGIYNEQFF | TGTGCCAGCAATCCCGCGGGGATATACAATGAGCAGTTCTTC | TRBV6-6 | 14 | NA | NA | TRBJ2-1
CASSSTGYGYTF | TGTGCCAGCAGCTCGACAGGCTATGGCTACACCTTC | TRBV7-8 | 12 | NA | NA | TRBJ1-2
CASSQGRRGYGYTF | TGTGCCAGCAGTCAAGGGAGGCGGGGGTATGGCTACACCTTC | TRBV6-5 | 14 | NA | NA | TRBJ1-2
CSVVRTSKETQYF | TGCAGCGTTGTTCGGACTAGCAAAGAGACCCAGTACTTC | TRBV29-1 | 13 | NA | TRBD2 | TRBJ2-5
CASSPRTSATDTQYF | TGTGCCAGCAGTCCTCGGACTAGCGCCACAGATACGCAGTATTTT | TRBV6-5 | 15 | NA | TRBD2 | TRBJ2-3
CASSPGVDSPLHF | TGTGCCAGCTCACCCGGGGTAGATTCACCCCTCCACTTT | TRBV18 | 13 | NA | NA | TRBJ1-6
CASSSFVDILYGYTF | TGTGCCAGCAGCTCCTTCGTAGACATACTCTATGGCTACACCTTC | TRBV7-2 | 15 | NA | NA | TRBJ1-2
CASSTLQGTGELFF | TGTGCCAGTAGTACCTTACAGGGTACCGGGGAGCTGTTTTTT | TRBV19 | 14 | NA | NA | TRBJ2-2
CATVRDRGESYNSPLHF | TGTGCCACAGTCCGGGACAGGGGTGAATCCTATAATTCACCCCTCCACTTT | TRBV28 | 17 | NA | TRBD1 | TRBJ1-6
CASARGGWGEQYF | TGTGCCAGCGCAAGGGGGGGATGGGGAGAGCAGTACTTC | TRBV2 | 13 | NA | NA | TRBJ2-5
CASSVGSGRRNTGELFF | TGTGCCAGCAGCGTAGGTTCCGGGAGGAGGAACACCGGGGAGCTGTTTTTT | TRBV9 | 17 | NA | TRBD2 | TRBJ2-2
CASRPTGGTEAFF | TGTGCCAGCAGACCAACAGGGGGCACTGAAGCTTTCTTT | TRBV6-1 | 13 | few | TRBD1 | TRBJ1-1
CASSLAGAHSPLHF | TGTGCCAGCAGCTTGGCAGGGGCGCATTCACCCCTCCACTTT | TRBV5-5 | 14 | NA | NA | TRBJ1-6
CASSTGAGPSYGYTF | TGCGCCAGCAGCACTGGGGCAGGCCCTTCCTATGGCTACACCTTC | TRBV5-1 | 15 | few | NA | TRBJ1-2
CASSQSDRARQYF | TGTGCCAGCTCACAGTCCGACAGGGCTCGGCAGTACTTC | TRBV18 | 13 | once | TRBD1 | TRBJ2-7
CASSVDNSYEQYF | TGCGCCAGCAGTGTGGACAACTCCTACGAGCAGTACTTC | TRBV10-1 | 13 | NA | NA | TRBJ2-7
CASEPGQGTWTEAFF | TGTGCCAGTGAACCGGGACAGGGGACTTGGACTGAAGCTTTCTTT | TRBV6-1 | 15 | NA | TRBD1 | TRBJ1-1
CASSDGGAGVETQYF | TGTGCCAGCAGTGACGGGGGAGCGGGAGTAGAGACCCAGTACTTC | TRBV6-4 | 15 | NA | TRBD2 | TRBJ2-5
CASSLDRGPNQPQHF | TGTGCCAGCAGCTTGGACAGGGGCCCCAATCAGCCCCAGCATTTT | TRBV11-2 | 15 | NA | TRBD1 | TRBJ1-5
CASSYQGAENEKLFF | TGTGCCAGCAGTTACCAGGGGGCAGAAAATGAAAAACTGTTTTTT | TRBV6-6 | 15 | NA | TRBD1 | TRBJ1-4
CASGLDSNEQFF | TGTGCCAGCGGACTGGACTCCAATGAGCAGTTCTTC | TRBV7-9 | 12 | once | NA | TRBJ2-1
CASSLGASGGPRETQYF | TGTGCCAGCAGCTTGGGAGCTAGCGGGGGGCCGCGTGAGACCCAGTACTTC | TRBV5-6 | 17 | NA | TRBD2 | TRBJ2-5
CASSLASTGAEAFF | TGTGCCAGCAGCTTAGCGAGCACAGGGGCTGAAGCTTTCTTT | TRBV7-8 | 14 | NA | TRBD1 | TRBJ1-1